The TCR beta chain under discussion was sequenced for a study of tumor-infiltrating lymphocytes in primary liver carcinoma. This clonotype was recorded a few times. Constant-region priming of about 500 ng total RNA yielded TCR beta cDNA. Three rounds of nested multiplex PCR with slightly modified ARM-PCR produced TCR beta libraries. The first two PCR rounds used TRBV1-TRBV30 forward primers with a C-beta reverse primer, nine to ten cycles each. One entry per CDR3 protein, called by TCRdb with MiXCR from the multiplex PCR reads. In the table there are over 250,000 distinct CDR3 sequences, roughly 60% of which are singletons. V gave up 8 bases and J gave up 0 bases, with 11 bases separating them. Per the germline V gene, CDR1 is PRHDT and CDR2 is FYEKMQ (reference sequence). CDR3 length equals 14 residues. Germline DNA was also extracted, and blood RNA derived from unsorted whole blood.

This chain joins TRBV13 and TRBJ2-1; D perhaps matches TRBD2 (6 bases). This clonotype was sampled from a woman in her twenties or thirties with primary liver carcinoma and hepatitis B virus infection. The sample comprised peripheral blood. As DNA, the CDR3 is TGTGCCAGCCATCGGCGGGGCTCCTACAATGAGCAGTTCTTC. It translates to CASHRRGSYNEQFF. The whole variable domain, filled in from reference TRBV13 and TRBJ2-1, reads AAGVIQSPRHLIKEKRETATLKCYPIPRHDTVYWYQQGPGQDPQFLISFYEKMQSDKGSIPDRFSAQQFSDYHSELNMSSLELGDSALYFCASHRRGSYNEQFFGPGTRLTVL.